The 27 T cell receptor beta chains reported below all come from one sample, sequenced in a study of T cell repertoires in cytomegalovirus infection. Using its own MiXCR run on the reads, TCRdb lists one record per CDR3 protein. Among hundreds of thousands of distinct CDR3 sequences listed, about a tenth were seen once. Sequencing was carried out using PBMCs. These receptors were taken from a human donor in good health (CMV status not recorded). Some clones in this sample may be carry-over from other donors' samples.

The gene calls are TRBV10-3 and TRBJ1-2; D is possibly TRBD1 (5 bases). The V end was cut by 6 bases, the J end by 0 bases, with 14 bases between. The CDR3 is made up of 15 amino acids. The germline CDR1 and CDR2 sequences are ENHRY and SYGVKD. CDR3 sequence: CAIRGGAETNYGYTF. The CDR3 coding sequence is TGTGCCATCAGGGGAGGGGCCGAAACTAACTATGGCTACACCTTC.

CDR3 nucleotides: TGTGCCAGCTCACTCTCCGGACAGGCGAAGGGGGGAAACACCATATATTTT. It specifies CASSLSGQAKGGNTIYF. The rearrangement joins TRBV18 to TRBJ1-3; TRBD1 agrees at 7 bases. J lost 4 bases, V lost 4 bases, and 13 bases had no gene match. CDR1 and CDR2 (germline): KGHSH, LQKENI. The CDR3 sequence is 17 residues long.

This clonotype occurred many times. CDR3 sequence reads: CASSEIGTSGGASEQFF. The CDR3 DNA reads as TGTGCCAGCAGCGAAATCGGGACTAGCGGGGGGGCGAGTGAGCAGTTCTTC. The rearrangement uses TRBV7-2 and TRBJ2-1; 16 nucleotides match TRBD2. The CDR3 is 17 residues long. The J segment lost 9 bases and the V segment lost 5 bases, leaving 10 bases of the junction unmatched. Germline lookup yields CDR1 SGHTA and CDR2 FQGNSA. The full variable domain, its missing parts supplied by reference TRBV7-2 and TRBJ2-1, is GAGVSQSPSNKVTEKGKDVELRCDPISGHTALYWYRQSLGQGLEFLIYFQGNSAPDKSGLPSDRFSAERTGGSVSTLTIQRTQQEDSAVYLCASSEIGTSGGASEQFFGPGTRLTVL.

This clonotype was counted only a few times. This chain joins TRBV6-8 and TRBJ2-4, with unresolved D. The CDR3 consists of 16 residues. Germline CDR1 and CDR2: MNHGY and SAAAGT. V was clipped by 0 bases and J by 0 bases, with 9 bases between them. The CDR3 DNA sequence: TGTGCCAGCAGTTACTCAACCACTGGAGCCAAAAACATTCAGTACTTC. Amino acids: CASSYSTTGAKNIQYF.

This clonotype was recorded a few times. This chain uses TRBV7-3 with TRBJ2-5, with 7 nucleotides matching TRBD2. This CDR3 contains 15 residues. The V segment lost 2 bases and the J segment 3 bases; nucleotides outside the gene matches: 6. Germline assignment: CDR1 SGHTA and CDR2 FQGTGA. Written as DNA, the CDR3 is TGTGCCAGCAGCTTACCTCTGCTAGCGGAAGAGACCCAGTACTTC. It yields the protein CASSLPLLAEETQYF.

A note on this clonotype: With a much larger clone just one base away, this may be a read error. The J gene is TRBJ1-5, the V gene TRBV19, with D perhaps TRBD1 (5 bases). CDR3 size: 15 residues. In germline, CDR1 is LNHDA, CDR2 SQIVND (reference sequence). The CDR3 protein is CVSRGLGGTGQPQHF. DNA for the CDR3: TGTGTCAGTAGGGGACTTGGGGGTACGGGTCAGCCCCAGCATTTT.

In its sample, this clonotype was seen many times. The V gene is TRBV6-2 or TRBV6-3, the J gene TRBJ2-2; D may correspond to TRBD1 or TRBD2 (5 bases each). The CDR3 covers 16 residues. V shed 6 bases and J shed 0 bases, with 14 bases lying between them. Per the germline V gene, CDR1 is MNHEY and CDR2 is SVGEGT. The chain's CDR3 is CASSAGTGTNTGELFF. DNA for the CDR3: TGTGCCAGCAGCGCCGGGACGGGAACGAACACCGGGGAGCTGTTTTTT.

This clonotype was observed at least ten times. The V gene is TRBV4-1, the J gene TRBJ1-5; D is uncertain. Per the germline V gene, CDR1 is MGHRA and CDR2 is YSYEKL. V lost 5 bases to trimming and J lost 5 bases, with 10 bases between them. The CDR3 runs to 13 residues. The chain's CDR3 is CASSETRDQPQHF. The CDR3 DNA sequence: TGCGCCAGCAGCGAAACCCGAGATCAGCCCCAGCATTTT.

This sequence joins TRBV14 and TRBJ1-3; D is unresolved. Germline CDR1 SGHDN, CDR2 FVKESK. The V gene lost 1 base and the J gene lost 0 bases, with 13 bases spanning the gap. The CDR3 is made up of 17 amino acids. The CDR3 DNA reads TGTGCCAGCAGCCAAGTCCGCGGCCGTAACTCTGGAAACACCATATATTTT. This translates into CASSQVRGRNSGNTIYF.

Ten or more counts support this clonotype. V and J are TRBV3-1 and TRBJ2-4, with D perhaps matching TRBD1 (5 bases). The V and J ends lost 1 base and 3 bases respectively, with 13 bases between them. This CDR3 is built from 16 residues. Germline V gene lookup returns CDR1 LGHDT and CDR2 YNNKEL (reference sequence). CDR3 nucleotide sequence: TGTGCCAGCAGCCAAGTATTAGGGGTTGGCAAAAACATTCAGTACTTC. It codes for CASSQVLGVGKNIQYF.

This chain uses TRBV20-1 with TRBJ2-3, with 10 nucleotides matching TRBD2. Germline CDR1 DFQATT, CDR2 SNEGSKA (reference sequence). Trimming removed 1 base from V and 0 bases from J; junction bases left unmatched: 10. This CDR3 has 18 residues. The CDR3 DNA is TGCAGTGCTAGAGGCCTAGCGGGGGACGTAATAAGCACAGATACGCAGTATTTT. Amino acid sequence: CSARGLAGDVISTDTQYF.

This clonotype was seen a handful of times. CDR3 in DNA: TGTGCCAGCTATCAAAACTACGAGCAGTACTTC. Protein product: CASYQNYEQYF. The chain links TRBV6-5 to TRBJ2-7, with D uncertain. With 8 bases removed from V and 3 bases from J, the gap between germline ends came to 8 bases. Per the germline V gene, CDR1 is MNHEY and CDR2 is SVGAGI. This CDR3 has 11 amino acids.

This clonotype showed up many times. The rearrangement joins TRBV12-3 or TRBV12-4 to TRBJ2-7; unclear D gene. V was clipped by 5 bases and J by 3 bases, with 11 bases between them. The CDR3 extends over 13 amino acids. CDR3 sequence (DNA): TGTGCCAGCAGTCCCCCCGCGTTCTACGAGCAGTACTTC. Protein sequence: CASSPPAFYEQYF.

This clonotype was counted only a few times. The genes are TRBV3-1 and TRBJ1-5; no clear D. Germline-derived CDR1 and CDR2 are LGHDT and YNNKEL (reference sequence). Trimming cost V 4 bases and J 6 bases, with 13 bases left between them. This CDR3 has 14 amino acids. CDR3 bases: TGTGCCAGCAGCCCCCGCGACCAGAGTCAGCCCCAGCATTTT. Encoded protein: CASSPRDQSQPQHF.

This clonotype was recorded at least ten times. This chain links TRBV12-3 or TRBV12-4 with TRBJ1-5, with D maybe TRBD1 (5 bases). Trimming removed 5 bases from V and 10 bases from J, with 18 bases in between. The CDR3 runs 14 residues. CDR3 protein: CASSADSIISPQHF. CDR3 coding DNA: TGTGCCAGCAGTGCCGACAGTATCATCAGCCCCCAGCATTTT.

The sample holds a few counts of this clonotype. The CDR3 nucleotides are TGTGCCAGCAGCTTTACGGACAGGGGGTATAGCAATCAGCCCCAGCATTTT. Translated: CASSFTDRGYSNQPQHF. The chain uses TRBV7-9 and TRBJ1-5; TRBD1 matches at 10 bases. The CDR3 contains 17 residues. V dropped 3 bases and J dropped 0; count of bases not matched to a gene: 5. CDR1 is SEHNR, CDR2 FQNEAQ, per germline (reference sequence).

This clonotype was seen at least ten times. The chain is built from TRBV20-1 and TRBJ1-3; D uncertain. CDR3 length: 12 residues. V dropped 5 bases and J dropped 2 bases, with 7 bases sitting between them. CDR1 DFQATT and CDR2 SNEGSKA come from the germline V gene (reference sequence). CDR3 sequence: CSAWVPGNTIYF. The CDR3 nucleotides read TGCAGTGCTTGGGTGCCTGGAAACACCATATATTTT.

This clonotype was detected many times. J is TRBJ1-2 and V is TRBV7-2, with D unclear. This CDR3 region has 14 residues. V lost 0 bases, J lost 4 bases, and 9 bases lay in between. Looked up from germline, CDR1 is SGHTA and CDR2 is FQGNSA. The CDR3 region is CASSLASGAYGYTF. As DNA, the CDR3 is TGTGCCAGCAGCTTAGCGTCGGGAGCCTATGGCTACACCTTC.

Only a few counts were recorded for this clonotype. The genes are TRBV7-9 and TRBJ1-1; D gene uncertain. The CDR3 has 14 amino acids. Trimming pared 5 bases from V and 3 bases from J, leaving 13 bases between. Germline-derived CDR1 and CDR2 are SEHNR and FQNEAQ (reference sequence). The CDR3 DNA follows: TGTGCCAGCAGCCCCAGGAATCGGGACACTGAAGCTTTCTTT. Amino acid sequence: CASSPRNRDTEAFF.

Ten or more counts support this clonotype. This chain uses TRBV7-2 with TRBJ2-7; 9 bases map to TRBD2. Germline CDR1 reads SGHTA; CDR2 reads FQGNSA. The length of the CDR3 is 16 residues. With 0 bases clipped from V and 7 bases from J, the junction kept 10 bases outside the gene matches. In DNA, the CDR3 is TGTGCCAGCAGCTTAGCTAGCGGGGGTAGTCTGTGGGAGCAGTACGTC. Translating gives CASSLASGGSLWEQYV.

At least ten counts were recorded for this clonotype. The chain couples TRBV7-8 to TRBJ2-3, with 7 bases identical to TRBD2. V lost 5 bases, J lost 2 bases, and 1 base stayed unmatched. This CDR3 has 13 amino acids. The germline V gene has CDR1 SGHVS and CDR2 FQNEAQ. The chain's CDR3 is CASSGGVTDTQYF. In DNA form, the CDR3 reads TGTGCCAGCAGCGGGGGGGTCACAGATACGCAGTATTTT.

Ten or more counts support this clonotype. The V and J genes are TRBV18 and TRBJ1-4; D gene unclear. In germline, CDR1 is KGHSH, CDR2 LQKENI. V lost 3 bases and J lost 4, with 12 bases in between. The CDR3 is 15 amino acids. In DNA, the CDR3 is TGTGCCAGCTCACCCCGGGTAGGCCGTAATGAAAAACTGTTTTTT. Amino acid sequence: CASSPRVGRNEKLFF.

This clonotype turned up a few times. The chain joins TRBV28 to TRBJ1-3; D is ambiguous. The CDR3 extends over 14 amino acids. V shed 6 bases and J shed 1 base, with 10 bases lying between them. In germline, CDR1 is MDHEN, CDR2 SYDVKM. This chain's CDR3 is CASRSTGSGNTIYF. The CDR3 DNA follows: TGTGCCAGCAGGTCCACGGGGTCTGGAAACACCATATATTTT.

This clonotype was found many times. J is TRBJ1-4 and V is TRBV7-2; D not resolved. In germline, CDR1 is SGHTA, CDR2 FQGNSA. The CDR3 length is 14 residues. Trimming cost V 3 bases and J 4 bases, with 9 bases left between them. In nucleotides, the CDR3 is TGTGCCAGCAGCTTCACCGGGAGTAATGAAAAACTGTTTTTT. It encodes CASSFTGSNEKLFF. Supplemented by reference TRBV7-2 and TRBJ1-4, the full variable domain reads GAGVSQSPSNKVTEKGKDVELRCDPISGHTALYWYRQSLGQGLEFLIYFQGNSAPDKSGLPSDRFSAERTGGSVSTLTIQRTQQEDSAVYLCASSFTGSNEKLFFGSGTQLSVL.

The gene calls are TRBV20-1 and TRBJ1-1; possibly TRBD1 for D (5 bases). The V gene's germline CDR1 is DFQATT and CDR2 SNEGSKA (reference sequence). CDR3 length equals 12 residues. The germline V and J ends were trimmed by 5 bases and 11 bases, with 18 bases remaining between them. CDR3 loop: CSAPTDPVGAFF. Written as DNA, the CDR3 is TGCAGTGCTCCGACAGACCCTGTGGGCGCTTTCTTT.

This clonotype was counted between two and nine times. The chain couples TRBV28 to TRBJ1-2; 11 positions agree with TRBD1. Looked up from germline, CDR1 is MDHEN and CDR2 is SYDVKM. The CDR3 runs to 13 residues. The V segment lost 8 bases and the J segment 1 base; nucleotides outside the gene matches: 0. The CDR3 region is CASGTGGNYGYTF. CDR3 in DNA: TGTGCCAGCGGGACAGGGGGTAACTATGGCTACACCTTC.

This clonotype occurred many times. The rearrangement joins TRBV7-2 to TRBJ2-1; D is possibly TRBD1 (5 bases). The CDR3 runs to 14 residues. With 1 base removed from V and 8 bases from J, the gap between germline ends came to 12 bases. The germline V gene has CDR1 SGHTA and CDR2 FQGNSA. Here the CDR3 DNA reads TGTGCCAGCAGCTTAGGTGTAGGGGCATATGAGCAGTTCTTC. Translation gives CASSLGVGAYEQFF. Using reference TRBV7-2 and TRBJ2-1 for the parts outside the CDR3, the full variable domain is GAGVSQSPSNKVTEKGKDVELRCDPISGHTALYWYRQSLGQGLEFLIYFQGNSAPDKSGLPSDRFSAERTGGSVSTLTIQRTQQEDSAVYLCASSLGVGAYEQFFGPGTRLTVL.